This entry features one T cell receptor (beta chain) sequence. Its antigen specificity is not known. The sample holds no much larger clone one base away, and base qualities are not on file. Preparation of the library involved the immunoSEQ multiplex PCR assay. For most patients, genomic DNA was isolated with the Qiagen DNeasy Blood and Tissue Kit and shipped frozen to Adaptive Biotechnologies for TCR sequencing. For most patients, high-throughput TCR-beta CDR3 sequencing of genomic DNA was performed by Adaptive Biotechnologies. In the paper's pipeline: TCR sequencing data for more than 15 patients were retrieved from Adaptive's ImmunoSEQ software; a few other patients were processed with MiXCR and VDJtools. To correct CD4 versus CD8 sorting errors, sequences present in both subsets at a frequency ratio below 5:1 were removed. CDR3 nucleotide sequences shared between donor and recipient were removed because the origin of such sequences could not be assigned. Alloreactive clones required at least 2-fold expansion over unstimulated cells and minimum CFSE-low frequency of 0.002% (template counts) or 0.001% (read counts). Clones were considered mappable if detected in sequenced pre-transplant spleen, lymph node, or MLR CFSE-low populations of the donor or recipient. Cumulative frequency of alloreactive clones was calculated as a percentage of all sequences weighted by copy number. The table comes from immuneACCESS by way of TCRdb, which keeps in-frame sequences with V and J called. Part of the clones is missing from these tables; in studies checked, under half for an unresolved V gene and the rest for unknown reasons. The V and J calls and the clone size are those of that table, but D and trimming were determined from the DNA. The sample records about 120,000 clones, around nine tenths of which are singletons. The ten largest clones take up 0.18% of the sample.

Its CDR3 holds 18 amino acids, cysteine through phenylalanine. The DNA shown is the 54-base CDR3, in frame from base 1. From the germline V gene, CDR1 is KGHSH and CDR2 is LQKENI. V and J are truncated by 5 bases and 2 bases respectively, leaving an intervening sequence of 22 bases. The sample's time point, from its label and the paper: cells obtained before transplantation from donor or recipient. CD3+CD4+ and CD3+CD8+ populations were FACS-sorted from unstimulated pre-transplant donor and recipient cells taken from spleen or lymph nodes. This sample is drawn from a study of graft-versus-host responses after intestinal transplantation (dated by TCRdb to the early 2020s). Background for the entire study: Multivisceral, liver-intestinal, or isolated intestinal transplants were received by the recipients. Of the 20 to 30 intestinal transplant recipients enrolled in the cohort, one of whom was a retransplant, 3 patients without pretransplant specimens were excluded. Rather than being sequenced by the commercial service, samples from a few later patients were sequenced in-house on an Illumina MiSeq and processed with MiXCR. To identify alloreactive clones, pre-transplant mixed lymphocyte reaction products were sequenced and then compared with unstimulated pre-transplant donor and recipient T cells. Anti-thymocyte globulin induction was given to all recipients, followed by maintenance tacrolimus and steroids for 2 to 4 years. After intestinal transplantation, graft-versus-host and host-versus-graft alloreactive T cell clones were followed in the graft, circulation and bone marrow using bulk TCR-beta CDR3 sequencing. A peak of at least 4% donor T cells among recipient peripheral blood mononuclear cells was the definition used for donor T cell macrochimerism. What the authors observed across the whole study: The relatively low number and heterogeneity of intestinal transplant patients limited the conclusions. GvH clones were detected in recipient bone marrow, and some of these GvH clones were observed earlier in ileal mucosa or blood, consistent with an intestinal mucosal origin. Peak levels of circulating GvH clones were associated with declines in HvG clones early after transplant. High GvH to HvG T cell clonal ratios were observed in the allografts of patients with donor T cell macrochimerism.

The chain links TRBV18 with TRBJ2-1; 7 matching bases give a weak D call of TRBD2. The TCR comes from a human donor who received an intestinal transplant. This sample comprised unstimulated CD4+ T cells sorted from spleen or lymph node cells, obtained before intestinal transplant. The sequence in DNA is TGTGCCAGCTCAGAGGGGGGGGCCTTGTCCGGAGCCTACAATGAGCAGTTCTTC. It codes for CASSEGGALSGAYNEQFF.